A selection of T cell receptor beta chains follows, all from one sample in a study of blood T cell repertoires in COVID-19. Generated by immunoSEQ multiplex PCR, the TCRdb table keeps only in-frame clones and is missing some. The data show under 300,000 clones, 88% seen once. Sequencing used peripheral blood. The receptors stem from a woman aged 40 to 50 who had recovered from COVID-19. CDR3s include the opening cysteine and the closing phenylalanine or tryptophan. Each record gives: CDR3 protein, CDR3 DNA, D gene, clone size, V gene, J gene. The D gene is left open where the match is weak. Some rows mark clone size as missing; the rest say once, few, many or name a class of expanded clone.

CDR3aa: CASSPNRGMNEQYF; CDR3nt: TGTGCCAGCAGCCCAAACAGGGGTATGAACGAGCAGTACTTC; d_gene: TRBD1; abundance: -; v_gene: TRBV6-5; j_gene: TRBJ2-7
CDR3aa: CASSVGGLGTGELFF; CDR3nt: TGTGCCAGCAGCGTCGGAGGGTTGGGCACCGGGGAGCTGTTTTTT; d_gene: -; abundance: -; v_gene: TRBV7-9; j_gene: TRBJ2-2
CDR3aa: CAWSVGLGDRPPQFF; CDR3nt: TGTGCCTGGAGTGTAGGGTTAGGCGACAGGCCGCCCCAGTTCTTC; d_gene: -; abundance: -; v_gene: TRBV30; j_gene: TRBJ2-1
CDR3aa: CASSLDRGGELFF; CDR3nt: TGTGCCAGCAGCTTAGATCGGGGCGGGGAGCTGTTTTTT; d_gene: -; abundance: -; v_gene: TRBV7-9; j_gene: TRBJ2-2
CDR3aa: CATSRLDRGLYSGHGKLFF; CDR3nt: TGTGCCACCAGCAGATTGGACAGGGGGCTGTATAGTGGCCATGGAAAACTGTTTTTT; d_gene: TRBD1; abundance: -; v_gene: TRBV15; j_gene: TRBJ1-4
CDR3aa: CASSPSGSSYNEQFF; CDR3nt: TGTGCCAGCAGCCCCAGCGGTTCCTCCTACAATGAGCAGTTCTTC; d_gene: -; abundance: -; v_gene: TRBV9; j_gene: TRBJ2-1
CDR3aa: CASSTPGGRPYGYTF; CDR3nt: TGTGCCAGTAGTACCCCGGGCGGGAGGCCGTATGGCTACACCTTC; d_gene: -; abundance: -; v_gene: TRBV19; j_gene: TRBJ1-2
CDR3aa: CASSPGRTSYEQYF; CDR3nt: TGTGCCAGCTCACCGGGGAGGACTTCCTACGAGCAGTACTTC; d_gene: -; abundance: -; v_gene: TRBV18; j_gene: TRBJ2-7
CDR3aa: CASSLDTGPGQETQYF; CDR3nt: TGTGCCAGCAGCTTAGATACCGGTCCTGGCCAAGAGACCCAGTACTTC; d_gene: -; abundance: -; v_gene: TRBV11-3; j_gene: TRBJ2-5
CDR3aa: CASSRSRSNEQFF; CDR3nt: TGCGCCAGCAGTCGAAGTCGGTCCAATGAGCAGTTCTTC; d_gene: -; abundance: -; v_gene: TRBV4-3; j_gene: TRBJ2-1
CDR3aa: CASSQEVGGPPYEQYF; CDR3nt: TGCGCCAGCAGCCAAGAAGTCGGGGGGCCGCCCTACGAGCAGTACTTC; d_gene: -; abundance: -; v_gene: TRBV4-3; j_gene: TRBJ2-7
CDR3aa: CASSQDRHGSTDTQYF; CDR3nt: TGCGCCAGCAGCCAAGATCGACACGGTAGCACAGATACGCAGTATTTT; d_gene: -; abundance: -; v_gene: TRBV4-3; j_gene: TRBJ2-3
CDR3aa: CASREWSSGRIADTQYF; CDR3nt: TGTGCCAGCAGGGAATGGTCCAGCGGGAGGATCGCAGATACGCAGTATTTT; d_gene: TRBD2; abundance: -; v_gene: TRBV28; j_gene: TRBJ2-3
CDR3aa: CASSHLRAQREDEQFF; CDR3nt: TGTGCCAGCAGCCATCTCAGGGCCCAGCGGGAGGATGAGCAGTTCTTC; d_gene: TRBD2; abundance: -; v_gene: TRBV7-9; j_gene: TRBJ2-1
CDR3aa: CASSGQGSLASGNTIYF; CDR3nt: TGCGCCAGCAGCGGACAGGGGTCCCTCGCCTCTGGAAACACCATATATTTT; d_gene: TRBD1; abundance: -; v_gene: TRBV5-1; j_gene: TRBJ1-3
CDR3aa: CASSSGQGWNEQFF; CDR3nt: TGTGCCAGCAGCTCTGGACAGGGCTGGAATGAGCAGTTCTTC; d_gene: TRBD1; abundance: -; v_gene: TRBV7-9; j_gene: TRBJ2-1
CDR3aa: CASSSHSGNPYEQYF; CDR3nt: TGTGCCAGCAGTTCCCATAGCGGGAATCCGTACGAGCAGTACTTC; d_gene: TRBD2; abundance: once; v_gene: TRBV27; j_gene: TRBJ2-7
CDR3aa: CATSRGYRDIQYF; CDR3nt: TGTGCCACCAGCAGAGGGTACCGGGACATTCAGTACTTC; d_gene: -; abundance: -; v_gene: TRBV15; j_gene: TRBJ2-4
CDR3aa: CASSHTAGSPNQPQHF; CDR3nt: TGTGCCAGCAGCCACACTGCAGGGTCCCCCAATCAGCCCCAGCATTTT; d_gene: -; abundance: few; v_gene: TRBV6-2/TRBV6-3; j_gene: TRBJ1-5
CDR3aa: CASSKVRGRANEKLFF; CDR3nt: TGTGCCAGCAGCAAAGTCAGGGGCCGAGCTAATGAAAAACTGTTTTTT; d_gene: -; abundance: -; v_gene: TRBV4-2; j_gene: TRBJ1-4
CDR3aa: CASSAEFNSPLHF; CDR3nt: TGTGCCAGCAGTGCGGAGTTTAATTCACCCCTCCACTTT; d_gene: -; abundance: -; v_gene: TRBV2; j_gene: TRBJ1-6
CDR3aa: CASRFGQFDNEQFF; CDR3nt: TGCGCCAGCAGATTCGGACAGTTTGACAATGAGCAGTTCTTC; d_gene: -; abundance: -; v_gene: TRBV5-1; j_gene: TRBJ2-1
CDR3aa: CASSLGQGPYEQYF; CDR3nt: TGTGCCAGCAGCTTGGGACAGGGTCCCTACGAGCAGTACTTC; d_gene: TRBD1; abundance: once; v_gene: TRBV5-6; j_gene: TRBJ2-7
CDR3aa: CASSGSNSPLHF; CDR3nt: TGTGCCAGCTCAGGGAGTAATTCACCCCTCCACTTT; d_gene: -; abundance: -; v_gene: TRBV18; j_gene: TRBJ1-6
CDR3aa: CSGGQGAMDTQYF; CDR3nt: TGCAGCGGGGGACAGGGGGCGATGGATACGCAGTATTTT; d_gene: TRBD1; abundance: once; v_gene: TRBV29-1; j_gene: TRBJ2-3
CDR3aa: CASSPTISGANVLTF; CDR3nt: TGTGCCAGCAGCCCAACAATCTCTGGGGCCAACGTCCTGACTTTC; d_gene: -; abundance: -; v_gene: TRBV27; j_gene: TRBJ2-6
CDR3aa: CASRGLGQGLYGYTF; CDR3nt: TGTGCCAGCAGGGGACTCGGACAGGGATTGTATGGCTACACCTTC; d_gene: TRBD1; abundance: -; v_gene: TRBV5-5; j_gene: TRBJ1-2
CDR3aa: CAWSGGPQGENSPLHF; CDR3nt: TGTGCCTGGAGTGGAGGGCCCCAAGGCGAGAATTCACCCCTCCACTTT; d_gene: -; abundance: -; v_gene: TRBV30; j_gene: TRBJ1-6
CDR3aa: CATSDPLRGHPKAFF; CDR3nt: TGTGCCACCAGTGACCCTCTCCGGGGACATCCGAAAGCTTTCTTT; d_gene: -; abundance: -; v_gene: TRBV24-1; j_gene: TRBJ1-1
CDR3aa: CASSPGIAGVRSNEQFF; CDR3nt: TGTGCCAGCTCACCCGGAATAGCGGGAGTAAGATCCAATGAGCAGTTCTTC; d_gene: TRBD2; abundance: -; v_gene: TRBV18; j_gene: TRBJ2-1
CDR3aa: CASSKQDYGYTF; CDR3nt: TGTGCCAGCAGCAAACAGGACTATGGCTACACCTTC; d_gene: -; abundance: -; v_gene: TRBV21-1; j_gene: TRBJ1-2
CDR3aa: CASSPSGGGVPATNEKLFF; CDR3nt: TGTGCCAGCAGTCCCTCGGGCGGAGGGGTTCCTGCAACTAATGAAAAACTGTTTTTT; d_gene: -; abundance: -; v_gene: TRBV6-6; j_gene: TRBJ1-4
CDR3aa: CASSQSGENQPQHF; CDR3nt: TGTGCCAGCAGTCAATCAGGGGAAAATCAGCCCCAGCATTTT; d_gene: -; abundance: -; v_gene: TRBV6-5; j_gene: TRBJ1-5
CDR3aa: CASTELGSPNYGYTF; CDR3nt: TGTGCCAGCACCGAATTAGGGAGTCCCAACTATGGCTACACCTTC; d_gene: -; abundance: -; v_gene: TRBV2; j_gene: TRBJ1-2
CDR3aa: CASSQDSSSGGWAKNIQYF; CDR3nt: TGCGCCAGCAGCCAAGATAGTTCTAGCGGGGGGTGGGCCAAAAACATTCAGTACTTC; d_gene: TRBD2; abundance: -; v_gene: TRBV4-3; j_gene: TRBJ2-4
CDR3aa: CASSLGPNYEQYF; CDR3nt: TGTGCCAGCAGCTTAGGGCCGAACTACGAGCAGTACTTC; d_gene: -; abundance: few; v_gene: TRBV7-6; j_gene: TRBJ2-7
CDR3aa: CAWSAQGGPKNEQFF; CDR3nt: TGTGCCTGGAGTGCACAAGGGGGTCCTAAGAATGAGCAGTTCTTC; d_gene: -; abundance: -; v_gene: TRBV30; j_gene: TRBJ2-1
CDR3aa: CARDRGTNTEAFF; CDR3nt: TGTGCCCGCGACAGGGGGACTAACACTGAAGCTTTCTTT; d_gene: TRBD1; abundance: -; v_gene: TRBV30; j_gene: TRBJ1-1
CDR3aa: CASSLNRDHEQYF; CDR3nt: TGTGCCAGCAGCCTTAACAGGGATCACGAGCAGTACTTC; d_gene: -; abundance: -; v_gene: TRBV11-3; j_gene: TRBJ2-7
CDR3aa: CASSLGGPSSYNSPLHF; CDR3nt: TGTGCCAGCAGCCTCGGGGGGCCGAGCTCCTATAATTCACCCCTCCACTTT; d_gene: -; abundance: once; v_gene: TRBV11-2; j_gene: TRBJ1-6
CDR3aa: CASSVGDRLYGYTF; CDR3nt: TGTGCCAGCAGCGTAGGGGACAGACTCTATGGCTACACCTTC; d_gene: TRBD1; abundance: -; v_gene: TRBV9; j_gene: TRBJ1-2
CDR3aa: CASRGTGRMNGYTF; CDR3nt: TGTGCCAGCAGGGGGACAGGGAGGATGAATGGCTACACCTTC; d_gene: TRBD1; abundance: -; v_gene: TRBV28; j_gene: TRBJ1-2
CDR3aa: CASSPSGRALGEQYF; CDR3nt: TGTGCCAGCAGCCCTAGCGGGAGGGCCCTTGGGGAGCAGTACTTC; d_gene: TRBD2; abundance: -; v_gene: TRBV25-1; j_gene: TRBJ2-7
CDR3aa: CASSLSGSSNYGYTF; CDR3nt: TGTGCCAGCAGTTTATCTGGCAGTTCTAACTATGGCTACACCTTC; d_gene: -; abundance: once; v_gene: TRBV27; j_gene: TRBJ1-2
CDR3aa: CASSLPGYGYTF; CDR3nt: TGTGCCAGCAGTCTTCCCGGGTATGGCTACACCTTC; d_gene: -; abundance: -; v_gene: TRBV12-3/TRBV12-4; j_gene: TRBJ1-2
CDR3aa: CASRTGAVTYNEQFF; CDR3nt: TGTGCCAGCAGGACAGGGGCCGTGACCTACAATGAGCAGTTCTTC; d_gene: TRBD1; abundance: -; v_gene: TRBV5-8; j_gene: TRBJ2-1
CDR3aa: CSARDRGVTF; CDR3nt: TGCAGTGCTAGAGATCGAGGTGTTACCTTC; d_gene: -; abundance: once; v_gene: TRBV20-1; j_gene: TRBJ1-2